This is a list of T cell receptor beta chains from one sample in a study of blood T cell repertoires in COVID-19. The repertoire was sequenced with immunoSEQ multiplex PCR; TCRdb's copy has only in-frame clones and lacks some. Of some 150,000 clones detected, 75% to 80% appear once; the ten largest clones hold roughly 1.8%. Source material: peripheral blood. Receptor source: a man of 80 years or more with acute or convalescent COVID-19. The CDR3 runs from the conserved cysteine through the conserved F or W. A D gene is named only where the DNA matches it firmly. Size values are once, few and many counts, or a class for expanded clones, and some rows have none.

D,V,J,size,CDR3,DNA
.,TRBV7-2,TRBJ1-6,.,CASSLDNNSPLHF,TGTGCCAGCAGCTTAGACAATAATTCACCCCTCCACTTT
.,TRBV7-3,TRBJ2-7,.,CASSLGGAAGEQYF,TGTGCCAGCAGCTTAGGGGGGGCCGCTGGCGAGCAGTACTTC
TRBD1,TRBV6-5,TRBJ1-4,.,CASSYRLQGVDEKLFF,TGTGCCAGCAGTTATCGCCTACAGGGGGTCGACGAAAAACTGTTTTTT
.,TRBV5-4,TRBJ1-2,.,CASSLDGYGYTF,TGTGCCAGCAGCTTGGACGGGTATGGCTACACCTTC
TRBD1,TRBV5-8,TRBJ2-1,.,CASSFLGQGGEQFF,TGTGCCAGCAGCTTTCTCGGACAGGGGGGGGAGCAGTTCTTC
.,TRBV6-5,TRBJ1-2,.,CASRDLTGSYGYTF,TGTGCCAGCAGGGATTTAACAGGGTCCTATGGCTACACCTTC
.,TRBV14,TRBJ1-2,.,CASSQVATSGGYTF,TGTGCCAGCAGCCAAGTAGCGACGTCGGGTGGCTACACCTTC
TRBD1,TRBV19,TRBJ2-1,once,CASSPDRGSYNEQFF,TGTGCCAGTAGCCCCGACAGGGGCTCCTACAATGAGCAGTTCTTC
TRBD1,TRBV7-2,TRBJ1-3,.,CASSLVGTGAGNTIYF,TGTGCCAGCAGCTTAGTGGGGACAGGGGCTGGAAACACCATATATTTT
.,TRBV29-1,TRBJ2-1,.,CSVVASLDNEQFF,TGCAGCGTTGTGGCTAGCCTGGACAATGAGCAGTTCTTC
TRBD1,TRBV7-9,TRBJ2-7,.,CASSWGQGNYEQYF,TGTGCCAGCAGCTGGGGACAGGGAAATTACGAGCAGTACTTC
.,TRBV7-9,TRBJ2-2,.,CASSLTGSTGELFF,TGTGCCAGCAGCTTAACCGGGAGCACCGGGGAGCTGTTTTTT
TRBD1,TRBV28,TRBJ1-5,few,CASRQDRGPRNQPQHF,TGTGCCAGCAGACAAGACAGGGGACCCCGCAATCAGCCCCAGCATTTT
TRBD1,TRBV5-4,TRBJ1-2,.,CASSKNSGTGGYTF,TGTGCCAGCAGTAAAAATTCCGGGACAGGGGGCTACACCTTC
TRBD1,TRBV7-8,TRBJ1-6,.,CASSPWAGGNSPLHF,TGTGCCAGCAGCCCGTGGGCAGGGGGGAATTCACCCCTCCACTTT
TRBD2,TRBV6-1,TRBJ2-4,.,CASSEAIQGLKNIQYF,TGTGCCAGCAGTGAAGCGATCCAGGGACTAAAAAACATTCAGTACTTC
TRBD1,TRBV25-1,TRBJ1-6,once,CASSELAGDSSPLHF,TGTGCCAGCAGTGAATTAGCGGGGGACAGTTCACCCCTCCACTTT
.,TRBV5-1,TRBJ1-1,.,CASSPDSGAGIEAFF,TGCGCCAGCAGCCCAGATTCAGGGGCAGGAATCGAAGCTTTCTTT
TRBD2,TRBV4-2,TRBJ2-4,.,CASSQDSSGGTKNIQYF,TGTGCCAGCAGCCAAGATTCCAGCGGGGGGACCAAAAACATTCAGTACTTC
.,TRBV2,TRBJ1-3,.,CASRASTRGSVTIYF,TGTGCCAGCAGGGCTTCGACAAGGGGGAGTGTTACCATATATTTT
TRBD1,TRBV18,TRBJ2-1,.,CASSPPGTGGDLEQFF,TGTGCCAGCTCACCCCCCGGGACAGGAGGGGATTTGGAGCAGTTCTTC
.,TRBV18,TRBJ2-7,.,CASLYRVQGEQYF,TGTGCCAGCTTATACAGGGTTCAGGGGGAGCAGTACTTC
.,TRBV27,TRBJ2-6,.,CASSPTGYGANVLTF,TGTGCCAGCAGTCCTACAGGGTACGGGGCCAACGTCCTGACTTTC
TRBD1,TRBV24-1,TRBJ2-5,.,CATSDLGTGGETQYF,TGTGCCACCAGTGATTTGGGGACAGGGGGCGAGACCCAGTACTTC
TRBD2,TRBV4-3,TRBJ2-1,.,CASSQVLAGGGNEQFF,TGCGCCAGCAGCCAAGTATTAGCGGGGGGGGGCAATGAGCAGTTCTTC
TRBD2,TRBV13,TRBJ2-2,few,CASSSSGGARTGELFF,TGTGCCAGCAGCTCTAGCGGGGGGGCCAGGACCGGGGAGCTGTTTTTT
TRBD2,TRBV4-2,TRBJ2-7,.,CASRTDGGNEQYF,TGTGCCAGCAGAACAGACGGGGGGAACGAGCAGTACTTC
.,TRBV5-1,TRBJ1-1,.,CASSLAGGLTEAFF,TGCGCCAGCAGCTTGGCTGGCGGTCTCACTGAAGCTTTCTTT